These T cell receptor beta chains were read from a single sample in a study of CD8+ T cells in alopecia areata. Using immunoSEQ multiplex PCR, the repertoire was profiled, and TCRdb retains in-frame clones only, with some absent. The sample yields 180,000 or so clones, roughly 63% seen once. The material sequenced was CD4+ T cells sorted from blood, taken at week 0. The receptors stem from a human donor with alopecia areata. Each CDR3 is given with its conserved first and last residue. D genes are given only for firm matches. Clone size is not always given. Where it is, it says once, few, many or a class for expanded clones.

>NA|TRBJ1-6|NA|TRBV6-6
CASSLVNSPLHF
TGTGCCAGCAGTTTAGTGAATTCACCCCTCCACTTT
>NA|TRBJ2-2|NA|TRBV30
CAWRNRGGNTGELFF
TGTGCCTGGAGGAATAGAGGGGGGAACACCGGGGAGCTGTTTTTT
>NA|TRBJ2-3|NA|TRBV7-2
CASSPRWAAVEDTQYF
TGTGCCAGCAGCCCGCGTTGGGCAGCGGTAGAAGATACGCAGTATTTT
>NA|TRBJ2-4|NA|TRBV10-3
CAISEGVVAKNIQYF
TGTGCCATCAGTGAGGGCGTAGTAGCCAAAAACATTCAGTACTTC
>NA|TRBJ2-7|TRBD2|TRBV5-1
CASSLGGGNSYEQYF
TGCGCCAGCAGCTTGGGCGGGGGAAACTCCTACGAGCAGTACTTC
>NA|TRBJ1-1|NA|TRBV29-1
CSVDRLNTEAFF
TGCAGCGTTGACAGGTTGAACACTGAAGCTTTCTTT
>NA|TRBJ1-6|TRBD1|TRBV14
CASSQVGGTGFSPLHF
TGTGCCAGCAGCCAAGTTGGTGGGACAGGCTTTTCACCCCTCCACTTT
>few|TRBJ2-1|NA|TRBV29-1
CSVSRGEQFF
TGCAGCGTTTCTAGGGGTGAGCAGTTCTTC
>NA|TRBJ1-2|TRBD1|TRBV6-5
CASSYTGQGRTYGYTF
TGTGCCAGCAGTTACACTGGACAGGGACGTACCTATGGCTACACCTTC
>NA|TRBJ2-1|NA|TRBV29-1
CSVVSGALRGQFF
TGCAGCGTTGTTTCGGGAGCTCTTCGTGGGCAGTTCTTC
>few|TRBJ1-2|NA|TRBV30
CAWDRISANYGYTF
TGTGCCTGGGACAGGATATCAGCTAACTATGGCTACACCTTC
>NA|TRBJ1-4|NA|TRBV27
CASSLRSTQKLFF
TGTGCCAGCAGTTTACGGTCTACACAAAAACTGTTTTTT
>NA|TRBJ2-3|NA|TRBV11-2
CASSLDQAAQYF
TGTGCCAGCAGCTTAGATCAGGCGGCGCAGTATTTT
>few|TRBJ2-3|NA|TRBV11-3
CASSFFDTQYF
TGTGCCAGCAGCTTTTTTGATACGCAGTATTTT
>NA|TRBJ2-3|NA|TRBV10-2
CASSPFLEGMGTDTQYF
TGCGCCAGCAGTCCCTTCCTCGAGGGGATGGGCACAGATACGCAGTATTTT
>NA|TRBJ1-2|NA|TRBV29-1
CSVTPGSQRGGYTF
TGCAGCGTGACCCCCGGCAGCCAACGAGGCGGCTACACCTTC
>few|TRBJ1-1|NA|TRBV11-2
CASSILLTATEAFF
TGTGCCAGCAGCATCCTCCTGACGGCCACTGAAGCTTTCTTT
>NA|TRBJ2-7|NA|TRBV29-1
CSVRDGQFEQYF
TGCAGCGTCCGGGACGGTCAGTTCGAGCAGTACTTC
>NA|TRBJ2-3|NA|TRBV11-3
CASSLRRADTQYF
TGTGCCAGCAGCTTAAGGAGGGCAGATACGCAGTATTTT
>few|TRBJ1-2|TRBD1|TRBV29-1
CSVILGGAGYGYTF
TGCAGCGTGATTCTAGGGGGCGCCGGCTATGGCTACACCTTC
>NA|TRBJ2-3|NA|TRBV29-1
CSVDGPQGFTDTQYF
TGCAGCGTTGATGGCCCACAGGGATTCACAGATACGCAGTATTTT
>few|TRBJ1-6|NA|TRBV10-3
CAISGDSYNSPLHF
TGTGCCATCAGTGGAGACTCCTATAATTCACCCCTCCACTTT
>once|TRBJ2-7|NA|TRBV2
CASSYDTDTYEQYF
TGTGCCAGCAGCTATGACACCGACACCTACGAGCAGTACTTC
>NA|TRBJ1-1|TRBD1|TRBV28
CASSEQGRVMNTEAFF
TGTGCCAGCAGTGAACAGGGGAGGGTCATGAACACTGAAGCTTTCTTT
>NA|TRBJ2-1|NA|TRBV5-1
CASSGTQGSVGSYNEQFF
TGCGCCAGCAGCGGGACACAGGGATCGGTAGGCTCCTACAATGAGCAGTTCTTC
>NA|TRBJ2-7|NA|TRBV30
CAWKGRDYEQYF
TGTGCCTGGAAGGGCAGGGACTACGAGCAGTACTTC
>NA|TRBJ1-3|NA|TRBV2
CASRSGNTIYF
TGTGCCAGCAGGTCCGGAAACACCATATATTTT
>once|TRBJ1-4|NA|TRBV7-2
CASTPSRGTEKLFF
TGTGCCAGCACCCCCTCGAGGGGAACAGAAAAACTGTTTTTT
>NA|TRBJ2-3|NA|TRBV5-1
CASSLRGVERDTQYF
TGCGCCAGCAGCTTGCGCGGGGTCGAACGGGATACGCAGTATTTT
>NA|TRBJ1-1|NA|TRBV25-1
CASAGRMNTEAFF
TGTGCCAGCGCTGGCAGGATGAACACTGAAGCTTTCTTT
>NA|TRBJ2-3|TRBD2|TRBV30
CAWSVLGTSVTSTDTQYF
TGTGCCTGGAGTGTACTGGGGACTAGCGTTACTAGCACAGATACGCAGTATTTT
>once|TRBJ2-1|TRBD2|TRBV11-3
CASSISPSSGIYNEQFF
TGTGCCAGCAGTATAAGCCCCTCTAGCGGGATATACAATGAGCAGTTCTTC
>many|TRBJ1-1|NA|TRBV19
CASKFGANTEAFF
TGTGCCAGTAAGTTTGGGGCGAACACTGAAGCTTTCTTT
>NA|TRBJ1-1|NA|TRBV7-2
CASSLQGLTTNTEAFF
TGTGCCAGCAGCTTACAGGGATTAACTACGAACACTGAAGCTTTCTTT
>NA|TRBJ2-5|NA|TRBV15
CATSRGTQGETQYF
TGTGCCACCAGCAGAGGGACACAGGGAGAGACCCAGTACTTC
>few|TRBJ1-1|NA|TRBV6-6
CASGGGTEAFF
TGTGCCAGCGGTGGGGGCACTGAAGCTTTCTTT
>many|TRBJ2-7|NA|TRBV18
CASSTSRGEQYF
TGTGCCAGCTCAACGAGCAGGGGCGAGCAGTACTTC
>few|TRBJ1-2|NA|TRBV30
CAWSEKSLGYTF
TGTGCCTGGAGTGAGAAGTCGTTGGGCTACACCTTC
>NA|TRBJ2-1|NA|TRBV20-1
CSVGQNNEQFF
TGCAGTGTGGGGCAGAACAATGAGCAGTTCTTC
>many|TRBJ2-5|TRBD2|TRBV19
CASPKGLAVKTQYF
TGTGCCAGTCCGAAAGGACTAGCTGTTAAGACCCAGTACTTC
>NA|TRBJ1-4|TRBD1|TRBV29-1
CSGNRGRGEKLFF
TGCAGCGGAAACAGGGGGCGAGGGGAAAAACTGTTTTTT
>NA|TRBJ1-2|NA|TRBV25-1
CASSLGRANGYTF
TGTGCCAGCAGCCTCGGCAGGGCGAATGGCTACACCTTC
>few|TRBJ2-2|TRBD2|TRBV4-1
CASSQDRGTSGRPGELFF
TGCGCCAGCAGCCAAGATCGGGGGACTAGCGGGAGGCCCGGGGAGCTGTTTTTT
>NA|TRBJ2-7|NA|TRBV19
CASSYNYEQYF
TGTGCCAGTAGCTACAACTACGAGCAGTACTTC
>NA|TRBJ1-6|TRBD1|TRBV19
CASSIARTGDSPLHF
TGTGCCAGTAGTATAGCCCGGACAGGAGATTCACCCCTCCACTTT
>once|TRBJ2-7|TRBD2|TRBV5-1
CASGTSTGEQYF
TGCGCCAGCGGGACTAGCACAGGCGAGCAGTACTTC
>NA|TRBJ2-3|NA|TRBV6-6
CASRSQGDTQYF
TGTGCCAGCAGGTCCCAGGGAGATACGCAGTATTTT
>NA|TRBJ1-1|NA|TRBV6-5
CASSLLQGNTEAFF
TGTGCCAGCAGTTTACTACAGGGGAACACTGAAGCTTTCTTT
>NA|TRBJ1-2|NA|TRBV30
CAWRDSFEGGYTF
TGTGCCTGGAGAGACTCCTTTGAGGGTGGCTACACCTTC
>NA|TRBJ1-1|NA|TRBV27
CASKGRGNMNTEAFF
TGTGCCAGCAAGGGAAGGGGCAACATGAACACTGAAGCTTTCTTT
>NA|TRBJ1-5|NA|TRBV14
CASSQTGNQPQHF
TGTGCCAGCAGCCAAACGGGGAATCAGCCCCAGCATTTT
>NA|TRBJ2-7|NA|TRBV5-6
CASTQTGSSYEQYF
TGTGCCAGCACCCAGACAGGAAGCTCCTACGAGCAGTACTTC
>NA|TRBJ2-1|NA|TRBV2
CASSAVPGNEQFF
TGTGCCAGCAGCGCCGTCCCGGGGAATGAGCAGTTCTTC
>NA|TRBJ2-7|TRBD1|TRBV9
CASSSGTGSHEQYF
TGTGCCAGCAGCTCCGGGACAGGGAGCCACGAGCAGTACTTC